These 25 T cell receptor beta chains were sequenced from one sample in a study of T cells in Graves' hyperthyroidism and ophthalmopathy. Researchers took RNA transcripts and amplified the TCR beta CDR3 regions from them. The TCR CDR3 was amplified in a first-round RT-PCR using the HTBI primer set. Each CDR3 protein is one row after TCRdb ran MiXCR on the multiplex PCR reads. Of roughly 200,000 distinct CDR3 sequences listed, approximately 20% are singletons. Sequenced: blood. The receptor set was obtained from a man aged 35 to 55 with Graves' hyperthyroidism.

CDR3 residues: CASSDRGGADFNEQFF. CDR3 nucleotide sequence: TGTGCCAGCAGTGACCGCGGGGGCGCCGACTTCAATGAGCAGTTCTTC. The V call is TRBV5-8, the J call TRBJ2-1; D perhaps matches TRBD2 (7 bases). The V end was cut by 5 bases, the J end by 6 bases, with 21 bases between. The CDR3 spans 16 residues. The germline V gene has CDR1 SGHTS and CDR2 YDEGEE.

The CDR3 sequence is CASSVGIGGAYYEQFF. The CDR3, as DNA: TGTGCCAGCAGCGTAGGTATCGGGGGGGCTTACTATGAGCAGTTCTTC. The rearrangement links TRBV9 to TRBJ2-1; 8 bases are shared with TRBD2. V lost 0 bases, J lost 8 bases, and 10 bases stayed unmatched. Germline CDR1 and CDR2: SGDLS and YYNGEE. The CDR3 length is 16 residues.

This clonotype was detected many times. The chain carries TRBV2 and TRBJ2-7; D might be TRBD1 or TRBD2, each matching 6 bases. Trimming stripped 8 bases from V and 7 bases from J, with 24 bases between. The CDR3 consists of 15 residues. Germline CDR1 SNHLY, CDR2 FYNNEI. CDR3: CASSALLGGSDEQYF. The CDR3 region has the DNA TGTGCCAGCTCTGCTCTCTTGGGGGGCTCGGATGAGCAGTACTTC.

This clonotype was detected many times. The rearrangement joins TRBV27 to TRBJ1-6, with TRBD1 matching over 9 bases. The CDR3 is made up of 15 amino acids. Germline V gene lookup returns CDR1 MNHEY and CDR2 SMNVEV (reference sequence). V gave up 2 bases and J gave up 9 bases; unmatched junction bases: 5. The CDR3 loop reads CASSLKQGAFSPLHF. The CDR3 DNA reads TGTGCCAGCAGTTTAAAACAGGGGGCATTTTCACCCCTCCACTTT.

Details on this clonotype: A single base separates this from a much larger clone, so it may be a read error. This rearrangement joins TRBV30 to TRBJ1-6; D remains ambiguous. CDR3 length: 13 amino acids. Per germline, CDR1 GTSNPN and CDR2 SVGIG (reference sequence). CDR3 DNA: TGTGCCTGGAGTGTATGGGGAAATTCACCCCACCACTTT. This gives the protein CAWSVWGNSPHHF. The whole variable domain, filled in from reference TRBV30 and TRBJ1-6, reads SQTIHQWPATLVQPVGSPLSLECTVEGTSNPNLYWYRQAAGRGLQLLFYSVGIGQISSEVPQNLSASRPQDRQFILSSKKLLLSDSGFYLCAWSVWGNSPHHFGNGTRLTVT.

The chain uses TRBV4-2 and TRBJ1-6; 8 bases line up with TRBD1. The CDR3 runs to 17 residues. Germline V lookup: CDR1 LGHNA, CDR2 YNFKEQ. V shed 0 bases, J shed 7 bases, and the junction held 8 bases outside the gene matches. The CDR3: CASSQEPSQGGNSPLHF. The DNA of the CDR3 is TGTGCCAGCAGCCAAGAGCCCTCACAGGGGGGAAATTCACCCCTCCACTTT.

The chain recombines TRBV5-1 with TRBJ1-6, with TRBD1 matching over 7 bases. This CDR3 has 16 residues. With 4 bases clipped from V and 5 bases from J, the junction kept 9 bases outside the gene matches. Germline CDR1 is SGHRS and CDR2 is YFSETQ. The CDR3 nucleotides are TGCGCCAGCAGCGGTGGACTGGGACAGCATAATTCACCCCTCCACTTT. It yields the protein CASSGGLGQHNSPLHF. Full variable domain (remainder filled in from reference TRBV5-1 and TRBJ1-6): KAGVTQTPRYLIKTRGQQVTLSCSPISGHRSVSWYQQTPGQGLQFLFEYFSETQRNKGNFPGRFSGRQFSNSRSEMNVSTLELGDSALYLCASSGGLGQHNSPLHFGNGTRLTVT.

This clonotype was counted between two and nine times. The J gene is TRBJ2-5, the V gene TRBV18; D may be TRBD1 (5 bases). The germline CDR1 and CDR2 sequences are KGHSH and LQKENI. This CDR3 region has 13 residues. V shed 8 bases and J shed 1 base, with 11 bases lying between them. CDR3 DNA: TGTGCCAGCCCTCCTCAGGGCCAAGAGACCCAGTACTTC. Protein sequence: CASPPQGQETQYF.

This clonotype was picked up many times. This rearrangement joins TRBV3-1 to TRBJ1-1, with 7 bases fitting TRBD1. Germline CDR1 and CDR2: LGHDT and YNNKEL (reference sequence). Trimming removed 4 bases from V and 4 bases from J; junction bases left unmatched: 12. The CDR3 is 16 amino acids. CDR3: CASSPFTGQLFTEAFF. The CDR3 DNA reads TGTGCCAGCAGCCCGTTTACGGGACAGCTTTTCACTGAAGCTTTCTTT. The full variable domain, in which reference TRBV3-1 and TRBJ1-1 provide the parts outside the CDR3, is DTAVSQTPKYLVTQMGNDKSIKCEQNLGHDTMYWYKQDSKKFLKIMFSYNNKELIINETVPNRFSPKSPDKAHLNLHINSLELGDSAVYFCASSPFTGQLFTEAFFGQGTRLTVV.

This clonotype was detected ten times or more. The gene calls are TRBV5-5 and TRBJ2-1; 7 bases are a match to TRBD1. The V gene end was trimmed by 1 base and the J gene end by 2 bases; junction bases not matched to a gene: 6. The CDR3 covers 16 residues. Per the germline V gene, CDR1 is SGHKS and CDR2 is YYEKEE (reference sequence). CDR3 amino acids: CASSLFRQGAYNEQFF. In nucleotides, the CDR3 is TGTGCCAGCAGCTTGTTCAGACAGGGAGCCTACAATGAGCAGTTCTTC.

This clonotype has a count of ten or more. This chain links TRBV20-1 with TRBJ2-3; the D call may be TRBD1 or TRBD2 (7 bases each). The CDR3 contains 14 residues. Germline V CDR1 and CDR2: DFQATT, SNEGSKA (reference sequence). CDR3 coding DNA: TGCAGCCTAGAGGGAGGGGGCCGCACAGATACGCAGTATTTT. Amino acids: CSLEGGGRTDTQYF.

This clonotype was recorded many times. The chain links TRBV30 to TRBJ2-1; D gene unclear. This CDR3 comprises 11 residues. V was pared by 2 bases and J by 6 bases, with 5 bases between. The V gene's germline CDR1 is GTSNPN and CDR2 SVGIG (reference sequence). CDR3 sequence (DNA): TGTGCCTGGAGTTATGGCAATGAGCAGTTCTTC. Residues: CAWSYGNEQFF.

CDR3 sequence reads: CASSPRDRAGYTF. The CDR3 DNA reads TGTGCCAGCAGCCCCCGGGACAGGGCTGGCTACACCTTC. V usage is TRBV7-9 and J usage is TRBJ1-2; TRBD1 matches at 9 bases. The CDR3 has 13 residues. CDR1 SEHNR and CDR2 FQNEAQ come from the germline V gene (reference sequence). Trimming removed 5 bases from V and 7 bases from J; junction bases left unmatched: 5. The full variable domain, rest sourced from reference TRBV7-9 and TRBJ1-2, is DTGVSQNPRHKITKRGQNVTFRCDPISEHNRLYWYRQTLGQGPEFLTYFQNEAQLEKSRLLSDRFSAERPKGSFSTLEIQRTEQGDSAMYLCASSPRDRAGYTFGSGTRLTVV.

Many counts were recorded for this clonotype. The chain recombines TRBV7-2 with TRBJ1-1, with 9 bases matching TRBD1. The CDR3 is 16 amino acids. Germline CDR1 is SGHTA and CDR2 is FQGNSA. V shed 0 bases, J shed 1 base, and the junction held 3 bases outside the gene matches. This CDR3 is CASSLADRGWNTEAFF. Written as DNA, the CDR3 is TGTGCCAGCAGCTTAGCCGACAGGGGGTGGAACACTGAAGCTTTCTTT.

With respect to this clonotype: Germline and junction disagree at one end, which may indicate a read error. The V and J genes are TRBV30 and TRBJ2-6; D unresolved. Germline values: CDR1 GTSNPN, CDR2 SVGIG (reference sequence). The CDR3 sequence is 15 residues long. The CDR3 reads CARSVKPSGANVLTF. In DNA, the CDR3 is TGTGCCAGGAGTGTAAAGCCCTCTGGGGCCAACGTCCTGACTTTC. Full variable domain (remainder filled in from reference TRBV30 and TRBJ2-6): SQTIHQWPATLVQPVGSPLSLECTVEGTSNPNLYWYRQAAGRGLQLLFYSVGIGQISSEVPQNLSASRPQDRQFILSSKKLLLSDSGFYLCARSVKPSGANVLTFGAGSRLTVL.

This clonotype was detected ten times or more. This chain connects TRBV30 to TRBJ1-1, with no clear D. The germline V and J ends were trimmed by 8 bases and 0 bases, with 19 bases remaining between them. Per germline, CDR1 GTSNPN and CDR2 SVGIG (reference sequence). The CDR3 runs to 15 residues. The CDR3 loop reads CAGLTPYLVNTEAFF. CDR3 DNA: TGTGCCGGACTTACCCCCTACCTAGTGAACACTGAAGCTTTCTTT.

This chain links TRBV15 with TRBJ1-1, with 9 bases identical to TRBD1. Germline CDR1 LNHNV, CDR2 YYDKDF (reference sequence). V shed 3 bases, J shed 3 bases, and the junction held 2 bases outside the gene matches. The CDR3 is made up of 14 amino acids. For the CDR3, the DNA is TGTGCCACCAGCAGGGGGGACAGGGACACTGAAGCTTTCTTT. This encodes CATSRGDRDTEAFF.

This clonotype was seen a handful of times. The chain employs TRBV19 and TRBJ1-4; D is possibly TRBD1 (6 bases). V was trimmed by 5 bases and J by 8 bases, leaving 21 bases between them. The CDR3 covers 16 residues. The germline V gene has CDR1 LNHDA and CDR2 SQIVND (reference sequence). CDR3 nucleotide sequence: TGTGCCAGTAGTCCTACCATCCGACAGGCGTGGGAAAAACTGTTTTTT. Amino acids: CASSPTIRQAWEKLFF.

V is TRBV28 and J is TRBJ2-5, with TRBD2 identical over 9 bases. This CDR3 is 15 amino acids long. After removal of 2 bases from V and 5 bases from J, the junction contained 6 bases not matched to a gene. Per the germline V gene, CDR1 is MDHEN and CDR2 is SYDVKM. The CDR3 DNA reads as TGTGCCAGCAGTTTAGGGCGGGGGGGCCGGGAGACCCAGTACTTC. Protein: CASSLGRGGRETQYF.

The chain uses TRBV27 and TRBJ1-5; 10 nucleotides match TRBD1. CDR3 size: 18 residues. Trimming removed 6 bases from V and 5 bases from J; junction bases left unmatched: 16. Germline V gene lookup returns CDR1 MNHEY and CDR2 SMNVEV (reference sequence). The CDR3 coding sequence is TGTGCCAGCAGCCGAACGCCCACACAAGGGACAGGGGATCAGCCCCAGCATTTT. Translation gives CASSRTPTQGTGDQPQHF.

The V gene is TRBV7-2, the J gene TRBJ2-1; no definite D call. Per the germline V gene, CDR1 is SGHTA and CDR2 is FQGNSA. The CDR3 has 15 residues. The V and J ends lost 4 bases and 3 bases respectively, with 13 bases between them. The CDR3 reads CASSYSSSGYNEQFF. As DNA, the CDR3 is TGTGCCAGCAGCTATAGCAGCTCGGGCTACAATGAGCAGTTCTTC.

This clonotype was found a few times. V and J are TRBV30 and TRBJ1-5; D is ambiguous. CDR3 length: 13 amino acids. CDR1 is GTSNPN, CDR2 SVGIG, per germline (reference sequence). V was cut by 0 bases and J by 0 bases, with 3 bases left in between. The CDR3: CAWSVNSNQPQHF. The CDR3 nucleotides read TGTGCCTGGAGTGTGAATAGCAATCAGCCCCAGCATTTT.

The sample holds many counts of this clonotype. The V call is TRBV18, the J call TRBJ1-5, with a weak D call TRBD1 (5 bases). This CDR3 has 14 amino acids. V lost 3 bases, J lost 2 bases, and 8 bases lay in between. CDR1 and CDR2 (germline): KGHSH, LQKENI. The CDR3: CASSPVGGNQPQHF. Here the CDR3 DNA reads TGTGCCAGCTCACCGGTAGGGGGCAATCAGCCCCAGCATTTT.

This clonotype showed up many times. This sequence joins TRBV18 and TRBJ2-7, with 7 bases fitting TRBD1. This CDR3 spans 15 amino acids. Per the germline V gene, CDR1 is KGHSH and CDR2 is LQKENI. The V segment lost 6 bases and the J segment 2 bases; nucleotides outside the gene matches: 10. CDR3 nucleotide sequence: TGTGCCAGCTCCTCCCAGACAGGGCTAGCCTACGAGCAGTACTTC. Its translation is CASSSQTGLAYEQYF.

The table lists this clonotype with a count of one. The chain couples TRBV7-9 to TRBJ2-1, with TRBD2 matching over 13 bases. The CDR3 length is 16 residues. Germline-derived CDR1 and CDR2 are SEHNR and FQNEAQ (reference sequence). V was pared by 5 bases and J by 9 bases, with 10 bases of the junction left unmatched. The CDR3 is CASSVLAGGLGPEQFF. CDR3 DNA sequence: TGTGCCAGCAGCGTACTAGCGGGAGGGTTGGGCCCTGAGCAGTTCTTC.